The 25 T cell receptor beta chains presented below share a single source sample, sequenced in a study of vaccination effects on CD4 cells after COVID-19. These receptors have no identified antigens. Method: immunoSEQ multiplex PCR; TCRdb's copy keeps in-frame clones and lacks some. The sample has roughly 53,000 clones, roughly 79% seen once. Before sequencing, viral peptide pools were used by the ViraFEST assay to expand antigen-specific CD4+ T cells. Culturing for more than eight days preceded CD4+ T cell isolation. Vaccinees lacked prior SARS-CoV-2 infection and tested negative for nucleocapsid antibodies. Sample: CD4+ T cells from PBMCs cultured with HCoV-OC43 spike peptides, taken before COVID-19 vaccination. Subset indicated: HCoV-OC43 spike overlapping peptide pool stimulation. These receptors were obtained from a human donor who received a COVID-19 vaccine.

The gene calls are TRBV6-5 and TRBJ1-2, with 8 bases that match TRBD1. CDR3 length: 13 amino acids. Germline lookup yields CDR1 MNHEY and CDR2 SVGAGI. V shed 7 bases, J shed 4 bases, and the junction held 5 bases outside the gene matches. CDR3 coding DNA: TGTGCCAGCAAGACCGGGACAGGCTATGGCTACACCTTC. Amino acids: CASKTGTGYGYTF.

The gene calls are TRBV19 and TRBJ2-2; D is unclear. Germline V gives CDR1 LNHDA, CDR2 SQIVND (reference sequence). Trimming removed 5 bases at V and 3 bases at J, with 19 bases between. The CDR3 has 17 residues. The CDR3, as DNA: TGTGCCAGTAGTTTAAACCTAGGTGTTATGGACACCGGGGAGCTGTTTTTT. It translates to CASSLNLGVMDTGELFF.

The V and J genes are TRBV6-5 and TRBJ1-4; D gene ambiguous. Between the trimmed V and J ends, which lost 3 bases and 5 bases, there was a span of 10 bases. The CDR3 sequence is 14 residues long. Germline V gene lookup returns CDR1 MNHEY and CDR2 SVGAGI. This CDR3 reads CASSYSRKNEKLFF. DNA of the CDR3: TGTGCCAGCAGTTATTCCAGGAAAAATGAAAAACTGTTTTTT.

The chain carries TRBV19 and TRBJ1-2; a weak D match, TRBD1 (5 bases). V was shortened by 6 bases and J by 1 base, with 6 bases between the two germline ends. Germline values: CDR1 LNHDA, CDR2 SQIVND (reference sequence). The CDR3 is made up of 12 amino acids. DNA for the CDR3: TGTGCCAGTAGGCAGGGTAACTATGGCTACACCTTC. It specifies CASRQGNYGYTF. Filled out from reference TRBV19 and TRBJ1-2, the complete variable domain reads DGGITQSPKYLFRKEGQNVTLSCEQNLNHDAMYWYRQDPGQGLRLIYYSQIVNDFQKGDIAEGYSVSREKKESFPLTVTSAQKNPTAFYLCASRQGNYGYTFGSGTRLTVV.

The chain joins TRBV5-4 to TRBJ2-7, with 7 bases fitting TRBD1. This CDR3 has 13 residues. Germline V gene lookup returns CDR1 SGHNT and CDR2 YYREEE (reference sequence). J lost 7 bases, V lost 4 bases, and 8 bases had no gene match. The CDR3 region is CASSPGQDREQYV. The CDR3 DNA reads as TGTGCCAGCAGCCCCGGACAGGATAGGGAGCAGTACGTC.

The V call is TRBV30, the J call TRBJ2-7; the D gene could be TRBD1 or TRBD2 (6 bases each). The germline gives CDR1 GTSNPN, CDR2 SVGIG (reference sequence). V dropped 2 bases and J dropped 10 bases, with 12 bases sitting between them. The CDR3 spans 11 residues. Here the CDR3 reads CAWSRGGYQYV. For the CDR3, the DNA is TGTGCCTGGAGTCGAGGGGGGTACCAGTACGTC.

A few counts support this clone. The chain recombines TRBV11-2 with TRBJ1-4; D remains ambiguous. Looked up from germline, CDR1 is SGHAT and CDR2 is FQNNGV. The CDR3 totals 15 residues. Trimming took 2 bases from V and 3 from J, leaving 10 bases between them. The CDR3 coding sequence is TGTGCCAGCAGCTTACGAGGGTTCGCTAATGAAAAACTGTTTTTT. Its protein is CASSLRGFANEKLFF.

This clone was counted a few times. The V and J genes are TRBV11-2 and TRBJ1-2; D may be TRBD1 (6 bases). Trimming removed 1 base at V and 4 bases at J, with 16 bases between. This CDR3 region has 16 residues. Germline CDR1 and CDR2: SGHAT and FQNNGV. This CDR3 is CASSLATGGALYGYTF. Here the CDR3 DNA reads TGTGCCAGCAGCTTAGCTACGGGGGGCGCGCTCTATGGCTACACCTTC.

The chain employs TRBV4-2 and TRBJ1-2; the D is unclear. V was cut by 4 bases and J by 3 bases, with 15 bases left in between. The CDR3 length is 15 residues. Germline V gives CDR1 LGHNA, CDR2 YNFKEQ. The CDR3 DNA sequence: TGTGCCAGCAGCCTTCGACTCCTCTCCCACTATGGCTACACCTTC. It encodes CASSLRLLSHYGYTF.

This chain links TRBV6-2 or TRBV6-3 with TRBJ1-5; 7 bases fit TRBD1. From germline, CDR1 is MNHEY and CDR2 SVGEGT. This CDR3 comprises 14 residues. V lost 0 bases and J lost 8; bases outside the gene matches: 4. The CDR3: CASSYSDRNEPQHF. CDR3 nucleotide sequence: TGTGCCAGCAGTTACTCGGACAGGAATGAGCCCCAGCATTTT.

The chain joins TRBV7-9 to TRBJ2-5, with 14 bases matching TRBD2. After removal of 1 base from V and 5 bases from J, the junction contained 6 bases not matched to a gene. Germline values: CDR1 SEHNR, CDR2 FQNEAQ (reference sequence). The CDR3 contains 17 residues. CDR3 region: CASSLGLAGGRFETQYF. The DNA for the CDR3 is TGTGCCAGCAGCTTAGGACTAGCGGGGGGGCGCTTCGAGACCCAGTACTTC.

The chain uses TRBV27 and TRBJ2-7, with 8 bases aligning to TRBD1. J gave up 0 bases and V 5 bases, and 6 bases lay outside the gene matches. Germline assignment: CDR1 MNHEY and CDR2 SMNVEV (reference sequence). The CDR3 is 15 residues long. This CDR3 reads CASSRGQGSSYEQYV. The CDR3 region has the DNA TGTGCCAGCAGTCGAGGACAGGGCAGCTCCTACGAGCAGTACGTC.

In this sample, this clone turned up once. V gene TRBV5-1 combines with J gene TRBJ1-1; D may be TRBD1 (5 bases). V lost 6 bases to trimming and J lost 4 bases, with 13 bases between them. The CDR3 loop spans 13 amino acids. The germline CDR1 and CDR2 sequences are SGHRS and YFSETQ. CDR3 in amino acids: CASTGTVGTEAFF. CDR3 nucleotides: TGCGCCAGCACCGGGACGGTGGGCACTGAAGCTTTCTTT.

In its sample, this clone was seen a few times. This chain joins TRBV28 and TRBJ1-1; 7 bases line up with TRBD1. CDR3 length equals 14 residues. Germline V CDR1 and CDR2: MDHEN, SYDVKM. Germline trimming cut 6 bases from V and 3 bases from J; bases unmatched to any gene: 7. The CDR3 bases are TGTGCCAGCAGGCTACAGGGGCAATACACTGAAGCTTTCTTT. Amino acids: CASRLQGQYTEAFF.

The rearrangement joins TRBV4-1 to TRBJ1-5; TRBD1 is a possible D gene (5 bases). The CDR3 runs 14 residues. Germline lookup yields CDR1 MGHRA and CDR2 YSYEKL. Trimming left V 3 bases short and J 10 bases short, with 16 bases between. The CDR3, as DNA: TGCGCCAGCAGCCAGTCGACAGCGGAAAAACCCCAGCATTTT. Protein: CASSQSTAEKPQHF.

The chain joins TRBV12-3 or TRBV12-4 to TRBJ1-3; D gene unclear. The CDR3 length is 13 residues. V dropped 6 bases and J dropped 3 bases, with 9 bases sitting between them. Here the CDR3 reads CASSPPLGNTIYF. CDR3 in DNA: TGTGCCAGCAGCCCCCCGCTTGGAAACACCATATATTTT.

The chain couples TRBV21-1 to TRBJ1-4; no DNA check was done on the table's D call, TRBD1. TRBV21-1 is tagged as a pseudogene. The length of the CDR3 is 14 residues. Here the CDR3 DNA reads TGTGCCAGCAGCACGACAGGGGAGCGCGAAAAACTGTTTTTT. Protein: CASSTTGEREKLFF.

The chain links TRBV27 to TRBJ1-1; D is uncertain. Germline V gene lookup returns CDR1 MNHEY and CDR2 SMNVEV (reference sequence). The CDR3 is made up of 14 amino acids. Trimming pared 3 bases from V and 6 bases from J, leaving 14 bases between. DNA of the CDR3: TGTGCCAGCAGTTTGGCAACCCGAACGGCTGAAGCTTTCTTT. Encoded protein: CASSLATRTAEAFF.

The rearrangement uses TRBV29-1 and TRBJ2-3; possibly TRBD2 for D (5 bases). Trimming removed 5 bases at V and 2 bases at J, with 11 bases between. Looked up from germline, CDR1 is SQVTM and CDR2 is ANQGSEA. The CDR3 runs 13 residues. CDR3 DNA: TGCAGCGTTCTCCAGCGGTCCACAGATACGCAGTATTTT. Protein sequence: CSVLQRSTDTQYF.

The chain couples TRBV6-5 to TRBJ2-1; 10 bases agree with TRBD1. The CDR3 is made up of 16 amino acids. CDR1 and CDR2 from the germline V gene are MNHEY and SVGAGI. With 3 bases clipped from V and 4 bases from J, the junction kept 6 bases outside the gene matches. This chain's CDR3 is CASSYRDRGGYNEQFF. As DNA, the CDR3 is TGTGCCAGCAGTTATCGGGACAGGGGAGGATACAATGAGCAGTTCTTC.

V usage is TRBV3-1 (or the pseudogene TRBV3-2) and J usage is TRBJ2-4, with D tentatively TRBD2 (6 bases). The CDR3 extends over 17 amino acids. Trimming left V 2 bases short and J 0 bases short, with 14 bases between. Germline V gene sequence: CDR1 LGHDT, CDR2 YNNKEL (reference sequence). The CDR3 region is CASSQYGTSLAKNIQYF. CDR3 sequence (DNA): TGTGCCAGCAGCCAATACGGGACTTCTCTAGCCAAAAACATTCAGTACTTC.

The rearrangement uses TRBV4-3 and TRBJ2-5; D is perhaps TRBD2 (5 bases). V shed 0 bases and J shed 6 bases, with 11 bases lying between them. This CDR3 contains 14 residues. The germline gives CDR1 LGHNA, CDR2 YSLEER. The CDR3 DNA sequence: TGCGCCAGCAGCCAAGATGTTTACGGGAAGACCCAGTACTTC. This translates into CASSQDVYGKTQYF.

The chain uses TRBV3-1 (or the pseudogene TRBV3-2) and TRBJ2-3; 9 nucleotides agree with TRBD2. After removal of 0 bases from V and 3 bases from J, the junction contained 7 bases not matched to a gene. Germline assignment: CDR1 LGHDT and CDR2 YNNKEL (reference sequence). The CDR3 spans 17 residues. The CDR3 coding sequence is TGTGCCAGCAGCCAAGAGGGGCTAGCGGGGAATACAGATACGCAGTATTTT. It encodes CASSQEGLAGNTDTQYF.

This chain connects TRBV7-2 to TRBJ2-5; a possible D gene is TRBD1 (5 bases). Germline CDR1 and CDR2: SGHTA and FQGNSA. This CDR3 has 15 residues. V was pared by 3 bases and J by 7 bases, with 18 bases between. For the CDR3, the DNA is TGTGCCAGCAGCTTGGGGCCCGGGTCGTGGGGGACCCAGTACTTC. Encoded protein: CASSLGPGSWGTQYF.

The rearrangement links TRBV30 to TRBJ2-1; D gene ambiguous. V shed 3 bases and J shed 5 bases, with 17 bases lying between them. This CDR3 comprises 15 residues. Germline V gene data show CDR1 as GTSNPN and CDR2 as SVGIG (reference sequence). CDR3 sequence: CAWRLRLSPNNEQFF. The CDR3 DNA follows: TGTGCCTGGAGACTACGGTTATCCCCCAACAATGAGCAGTTCTTC.